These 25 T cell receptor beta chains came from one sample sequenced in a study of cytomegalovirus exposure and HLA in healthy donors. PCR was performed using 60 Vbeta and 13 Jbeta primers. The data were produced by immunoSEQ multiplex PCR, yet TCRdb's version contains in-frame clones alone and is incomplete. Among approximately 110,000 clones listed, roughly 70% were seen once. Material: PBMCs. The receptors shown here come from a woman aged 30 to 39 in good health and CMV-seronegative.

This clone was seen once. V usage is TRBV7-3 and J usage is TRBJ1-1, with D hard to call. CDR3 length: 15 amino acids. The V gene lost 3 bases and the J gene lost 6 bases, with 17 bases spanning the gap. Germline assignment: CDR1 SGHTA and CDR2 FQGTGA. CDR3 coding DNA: TGTGCCAGCAGCTTCGCGGATTCCTCGAGATCTGAAGCTTTCTTT. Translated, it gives CASSFADSSRSEAFF. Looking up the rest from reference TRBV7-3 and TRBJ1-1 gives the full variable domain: GAGVSQTPSNKVTEKGKYVELRCDPISGHTALYWYRQSLGQGPEFLIYFQGTGAADDSGLPNDRFFAVRPEGSVSTLKIQRTERGDSAVYLCASSFADSSRSEAFFGQGTRLTVV.

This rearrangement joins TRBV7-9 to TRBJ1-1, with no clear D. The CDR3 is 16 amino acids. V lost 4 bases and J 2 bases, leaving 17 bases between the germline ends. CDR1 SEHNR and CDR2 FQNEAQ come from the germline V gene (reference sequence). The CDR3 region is CASSSALWAGNTEAFF. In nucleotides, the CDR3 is TGTGCCAGCAGCTCCGCTCTGTGGGCAGGAAACACTGAAGCTTTCTTT.

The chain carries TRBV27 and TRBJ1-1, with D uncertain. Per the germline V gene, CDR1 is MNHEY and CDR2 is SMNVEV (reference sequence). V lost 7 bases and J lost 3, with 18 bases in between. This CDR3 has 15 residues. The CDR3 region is CASNPTTEAYTEAFF. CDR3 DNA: TGTGCCAGCAATCCCACCACGGAGGCGTACACTGAAGCTTTCTTT.

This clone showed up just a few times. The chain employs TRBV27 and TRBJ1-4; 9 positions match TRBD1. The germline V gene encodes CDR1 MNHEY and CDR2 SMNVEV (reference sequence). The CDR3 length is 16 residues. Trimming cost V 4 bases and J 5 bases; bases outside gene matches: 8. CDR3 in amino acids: CASSYAPGTGNEKLFF. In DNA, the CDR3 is TGTGCCAGCAGTTACGCCCCTGGGACAGGGAATGAAAAACTGTTTTTT.

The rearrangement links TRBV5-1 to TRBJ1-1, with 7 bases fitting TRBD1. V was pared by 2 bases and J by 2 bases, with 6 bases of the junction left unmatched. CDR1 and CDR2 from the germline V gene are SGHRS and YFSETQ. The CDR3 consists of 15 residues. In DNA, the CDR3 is TGCGCCAGCAGCTTTGAGGACAGGCGCAACACTGAAGCTTTCTTT. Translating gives CASSFEDRRNTEAFF.

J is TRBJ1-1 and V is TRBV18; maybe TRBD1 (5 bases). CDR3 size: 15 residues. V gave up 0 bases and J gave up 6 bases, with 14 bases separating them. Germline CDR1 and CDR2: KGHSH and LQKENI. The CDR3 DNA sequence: TGTGCCAGCTCACCACCTGGGAGGCAGGGCGCTGAAGCTTTCTTT. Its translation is CASSPPGRQGAEAFF. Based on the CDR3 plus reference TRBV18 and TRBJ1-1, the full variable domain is NAGVMQNPRHLVRRRGQEARLRCSPMKGHSHVYWYRQLPEEGLKFMVYLQKENIIDESGMPKERFSAEFPKEGPSILRIQQVVRGDSAAYFCASSPPGRQGAEAFFGQGTRLTVV.

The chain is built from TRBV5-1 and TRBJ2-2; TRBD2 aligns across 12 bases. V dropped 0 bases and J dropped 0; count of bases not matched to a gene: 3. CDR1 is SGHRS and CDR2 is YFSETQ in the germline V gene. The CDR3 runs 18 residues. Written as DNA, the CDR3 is TGCGCCAGCAGCTTGGAACTAGCGGGGGGAACGAACACCGGGGAGCTGTTTTTT. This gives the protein CASSLELAGGTNTGELFF.

CDR3 in DNA: TGTGCCAGCTCTCCGGACGGGGGGAATACTTTCTTT. This sequence encodes CASSPDGGNTFF. The rearrangement uses TRBV18 and TRBJ1-1; possible D gene TRBD1, 5 bases. This CDR3 is built from 12 residues. The V gene's germline CDR1 is KGHSH and CDR2 LQKENI. Trimming cost V 6 bases and J 12 bases, with 17 bases left between them.

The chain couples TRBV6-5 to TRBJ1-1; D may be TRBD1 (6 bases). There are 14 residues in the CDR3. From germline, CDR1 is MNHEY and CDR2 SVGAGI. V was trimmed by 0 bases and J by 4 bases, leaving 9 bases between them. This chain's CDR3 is CASSYSRTATEAFF. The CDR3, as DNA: TGTGCCAGCAGTTACTCCCGGACAGCCACTGAAGCTTTCTTT.

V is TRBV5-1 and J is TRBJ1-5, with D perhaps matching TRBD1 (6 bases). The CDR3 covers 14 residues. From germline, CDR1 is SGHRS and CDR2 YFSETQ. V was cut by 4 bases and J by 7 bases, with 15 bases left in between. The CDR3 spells CASSQVRGMQPQHF. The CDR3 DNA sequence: TGCGCCAGCAGCCAAGTCAGGGGTATGCAGCCCCAGCATTTT.

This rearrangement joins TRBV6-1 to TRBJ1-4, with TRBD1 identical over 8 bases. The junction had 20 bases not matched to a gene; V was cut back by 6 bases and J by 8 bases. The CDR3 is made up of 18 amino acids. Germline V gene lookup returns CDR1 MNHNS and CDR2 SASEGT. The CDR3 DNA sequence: TGTGCCAGCAGGGAATCCTCAGGGGGCGGATTTCTTCGGGAAAAACTGTTTTTT. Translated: CASRESSGGGFLREKLFF.

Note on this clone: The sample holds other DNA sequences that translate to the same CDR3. CDR3 sequence: CASSLSQETQYF. CDR3 sequence (DNA): TGCGCCAGCAGCCTCTCGCAAGAGACCCAGTACTTC. The J gene is TRBJ2-5, the V gene TRBV5-1; D unresolved. CDR3 length equals 12 residues. The germline CDR1 and CDR2 sequences are SGHRS and YFSETQ. V dropped 4 bases and J dropped 2 bases, with 6 bases sitting between them.

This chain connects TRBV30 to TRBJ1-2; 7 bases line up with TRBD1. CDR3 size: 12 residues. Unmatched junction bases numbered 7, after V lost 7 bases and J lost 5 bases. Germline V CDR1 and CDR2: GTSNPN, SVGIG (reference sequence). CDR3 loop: CASQGRRYGYTF. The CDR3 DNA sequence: TGTGCCTCACAGGGGCGAAGGTATGGCTACACCTTC.

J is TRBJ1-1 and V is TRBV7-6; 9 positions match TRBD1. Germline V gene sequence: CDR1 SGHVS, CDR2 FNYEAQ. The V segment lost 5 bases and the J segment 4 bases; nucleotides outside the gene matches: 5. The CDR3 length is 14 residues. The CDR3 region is CASSAPTGGTEAFF. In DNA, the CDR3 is TGTGCCAGCAGCGCCCCGACAGGGGGCACTGAAGCTTTCTTT.

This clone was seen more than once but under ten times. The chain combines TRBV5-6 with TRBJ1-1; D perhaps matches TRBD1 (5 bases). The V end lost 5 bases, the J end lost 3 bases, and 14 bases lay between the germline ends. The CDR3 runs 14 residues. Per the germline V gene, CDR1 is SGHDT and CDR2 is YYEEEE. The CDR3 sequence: CASRQVGEDTEAFF. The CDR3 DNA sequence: TGTGCCAGCAGACAAGTAGGGGAGGACACTGAAGCTTTCTTT.

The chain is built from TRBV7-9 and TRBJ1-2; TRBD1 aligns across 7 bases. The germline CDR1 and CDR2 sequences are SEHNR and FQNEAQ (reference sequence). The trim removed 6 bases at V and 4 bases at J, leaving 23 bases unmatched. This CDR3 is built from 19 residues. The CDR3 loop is CASREEMVASPGGTYGYTF. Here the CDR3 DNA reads TGTGCCAGCAGAGAAGAAATGGTGGCCTCTCCAGGGGGGACCTATGGCTACACCTTC.

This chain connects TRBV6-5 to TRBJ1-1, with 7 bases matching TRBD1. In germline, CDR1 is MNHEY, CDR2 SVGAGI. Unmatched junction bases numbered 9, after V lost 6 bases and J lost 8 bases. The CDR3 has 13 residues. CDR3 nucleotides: TGTGCCAGCAGCCGAGGACAGGTTGGCGAAGCTTTCTTT. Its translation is CASSRGQVGEAFF.

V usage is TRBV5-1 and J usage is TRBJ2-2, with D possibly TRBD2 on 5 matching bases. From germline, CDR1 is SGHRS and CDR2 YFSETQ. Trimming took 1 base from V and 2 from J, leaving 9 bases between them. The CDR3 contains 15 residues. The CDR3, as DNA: TGCGCCAGCAGCTTGCGCAGCGGTAACACCGGGGAGCTGTTTTTT. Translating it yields CASSLRSGNTGELFF.

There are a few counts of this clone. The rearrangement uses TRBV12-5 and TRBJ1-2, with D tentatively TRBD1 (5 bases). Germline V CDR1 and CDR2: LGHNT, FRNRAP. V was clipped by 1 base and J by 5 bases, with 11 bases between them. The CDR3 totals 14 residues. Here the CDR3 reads CASGLGVGTYGYTF. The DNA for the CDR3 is TGTGCTAGTGGTTTGGGGGTGGGGACTTATGGCTACACCTTC.

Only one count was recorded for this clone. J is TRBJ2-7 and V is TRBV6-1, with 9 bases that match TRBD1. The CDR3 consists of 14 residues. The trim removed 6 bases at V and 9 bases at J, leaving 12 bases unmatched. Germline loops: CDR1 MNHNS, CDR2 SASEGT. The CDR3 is CASRQQGASPGQYF. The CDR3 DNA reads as TGTGCCAGCAGACAACAGGGGGCTTCCCCTGGGCAGTACTTC.

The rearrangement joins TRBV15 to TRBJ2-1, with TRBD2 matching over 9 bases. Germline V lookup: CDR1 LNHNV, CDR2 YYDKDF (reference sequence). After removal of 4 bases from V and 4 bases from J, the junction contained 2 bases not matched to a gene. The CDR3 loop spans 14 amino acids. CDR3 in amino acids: CATSTAGGYNEQFF. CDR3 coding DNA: TGTGCCACCAGCACCGCGGGGGGGTACAATGAGCAGTTCTTC.

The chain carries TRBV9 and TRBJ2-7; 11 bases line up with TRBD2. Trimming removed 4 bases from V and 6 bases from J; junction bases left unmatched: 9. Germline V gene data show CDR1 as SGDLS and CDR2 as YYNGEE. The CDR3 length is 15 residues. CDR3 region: CASSHVAGGQGEQYF. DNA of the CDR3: TGTGCCAGCAGCCACGTAGCGGGGGGGCAAGGCGAGCAGTACTTC.

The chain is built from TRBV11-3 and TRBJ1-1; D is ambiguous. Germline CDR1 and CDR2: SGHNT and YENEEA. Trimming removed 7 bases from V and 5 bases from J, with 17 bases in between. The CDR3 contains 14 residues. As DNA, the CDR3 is TGTGCCAGCACTCCTCGGGGTTATGTGACTGAAGCTTTCTTT. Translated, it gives CASTPRGYVTEAFF.

For the CDR3, the DNA is TGTGCCAGCAGCTTTATCAAGACAGGGATGGGGGAGCAGTACTTC. Translation: CASSFIKTGMGEQYF. The chain links TRBV7-2 to TRBJ2-7; 7 bases fit TRBD1. There are 15 residues in the CDR3. J gave up 7 bases and V 3 bases, and 12 bases lay outside the gene matches. Germline V gene data show CDR1 as SGHTA and CDR2 as FQGNSA.

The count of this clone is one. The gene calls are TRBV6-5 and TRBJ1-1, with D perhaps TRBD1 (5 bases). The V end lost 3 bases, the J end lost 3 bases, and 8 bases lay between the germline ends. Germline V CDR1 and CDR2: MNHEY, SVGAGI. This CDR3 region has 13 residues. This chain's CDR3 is CASSYIGDTEAFF. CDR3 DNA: TGTGCCAGCAGTTATATAGGGGACACTGAAGCTTTCTTT.